A selection of T cell receptor beta chains follows, all from one sample in a study of shared clonotypes between healthy human individuals. The table came from immunoSEQ multiplex PCR; TCRdb's copy has only in-frame clones and leaves some out. The sample holds hundreds of thousands of clones, 55% to 85% seen once. What was sequenced was memory CD4+ T cells sorted from blood. The source of these receptors is a woman aged 25 to 39 in good health. CDR3s include the opening cysteine and the closing phenylalanine or tryptophan. The D gene is left open where the match is weak. The size entry is marked missing in some rows and otherwise reads once, few, many or a size class.

v_call	clone_size	j_call	d_call	cdr3_aa	cdr3_nt
TRBV5-1	-	TRBJ2-6	TRBD1	CASRTGQFSGANVLTF	TGCGCCAGCAGGACGGGACAGTTCTCTGGGGCCAACGTCCTGACTTTC
TRBV5-1	-	TRBJ2-2	-	CASSTGTPNTGELFF	TGCGCCAGCAGCACCGGGACACCGAACACCGGGGAGCTGTTTTTT
TRBV7-2	-	TRBJ2-3	TRBD1	CASSPGQGTQYF	TGTGCCAGCAGCCCCGGACAGGGGACGCAGTATTTT
TRBV6-1	many	TRBJ2-4	-	CASSEGNIQYF	TGTGCCAGCAGTGAAGGGAACATTCAGTACTTC
TRBV21-1	once	TRBJ2-7	-	CASSKLFASGSGIRRTAYEQYF	-
TRBV5-1	few	TRBJ2-2	-	CASSLEVAKNTGELFF	TGCGCCAGCAGCTTGGAGGTAGCAAAGAACACCGGGGAGCTGTTTTTT
TRBV18	many	TRBJ1-1	-	CASSLQENTEAFF	TGTGCCAGCTCACTTCAAGAGAACACTGAAGCTTTCTTT
TRBV5-1	-	TRBJ2-1	TRBD2	CASSQLAGGSNEQFF	TGCGCCAGCAGCCAATTAGCGGGAGGTAGTAATGAGCAGTTCTTC
TRBV5-1	few	TRBJ1-2	TRBD1	CASSPTQGLYGYTF	TGCGCCAGCAGCCCCACACAGGGGTTGTATGGCTACACCTTC
TRBV19	-	TRBJ1-1	-	CASSIARMNTEAFF	TGTGCCAGTAGTATAGCCCGGATGAACACTGAAGCTTTCTTT
TRBV5-1	-	TRBJ1-2	TRBD1	CASSFFRTGNYGYTF	TGCGCCAGCAGCTTCTTCAGGACAGGAAACTATGGCTACACCTTC
TRBV28	-	TRBJ2-1	-	CASSAGGQAANEQFF	TGTGCCAGCAGTGCTGGAGGGCAGGCGGCGAATGAGCAGTTCTTC
TRBV6-1	-	TRBJ2-1	TRBD2	CATTSGSQSNEQFF	TGTGCCACAACTAGCGGGAGTCAGAGTAATGAGCAGTTCTTC
TRBV7-2	once	TRBJ2-1	TRBD2	CASSLVRLAGGSYNEQFF	TGTGCCAGCAGCTTAGTGCGGCTAGCGGGAGGCTCCTACAATGAGCAGTTCTTC
TRBV5-1	-	TRBJ2-7	-	CASSLTFRKATYEQYF	TGCGCCAGCAGCTTGACGTTTCGAAAGGCCACCTACGAGCAGTACTTC
TRBV6-5	-	TRBJ2-7	-	CASRPGAYEQYF	TGTGCCAGCAGGCCCGGGGCATACGAGCAGTACTTC
TRBV6-4	-	TRBJ2-1	TRBD2	CASSAGTSYANEQFF	TGTGCCAGCAGTGCCGGGACTAGCTATGCCAATGAGCAGTTCTTC
TRBV28	-	TRBJ1-2	TRBD1	CASSDRANYGYTF	TGTGCCAGCAGTGACAGGGCCAACTATGGCTACACCTTC
TRBV5-1	-	TRBJ2-3	-	CASSLAKADTQYF	TGCGCCAGCAGCTTGGCTAAGGCAGATACGCAGTATTTT
TRBV7-9	-	TRBJ2-7	-	CASSLRDYEQYF	TGTGCCAGCAGCTTAAGGGACTACGAGCAGTACTTC
TRBV5-1	-	TRBJ2-7	-	CASSLESYEQYF	TGCGCCAGCAGCTTGGAATCTTACGAGCAGTACTTC
TRBV5-6	-	TRBJ1-2	-	CASSPTLDRGYTF	TGTGCCAGCAGCCCGACCTTGGATCGGGGCTACACCTTC
TRBV5-4	-	TRBJ1-4	-	CASSLGKGGLDEKLFF	TGTGCCAGCAGCCTAGGAAAGGGGGGCTTGGATGAAAAACTGTTTTTT
TRBV19	-	TRBJ1-2	TRBD1	CASSLDRGSGGGYGYTF	TGTGCCAGTAGCCTCGACAGGGGGTCTGGAGGGGGCTATGGCTACACCTTC
TRBV4-2	-	TRBJ2-7	-	CASSPRETDSYEQYF	TGTGCCAGCAGCCCCCGCGAGACCGACTCCTACGAGCAGTACTTC
TRBV6-6	-	TRBJ2-2	-	CASSYRTGRELFF	TGTGCCAGCAGTTACCGGACTGGCCGGGAGCTGTTTTTT
TRBV5-1	-	TRBJ2-1	TRBD1	CASSPGQDYNEQFF	TGCGCCAGCAGCCCCGGACAGGACTACAATGAGCAGTTCTTC
TRBV29-1	-	TRBJ2-1	-	CSVRPAPYNEQFF	TGCAGCGTTCGACCCGCCCCGTACAATGAGCAGTTCTTC
TRBV30	-	TRBJ2-1	-	CAWSPGDFDGEQFF	TGTGCCTGGAGTCCCGGGGACTTTGATGGTGAGCAGTTCTTC
TRBV30	-	TRBJ2-7	-	CAWSTTAYEQYF	TGTGCCTGGAGCACGACAGCCTACGAGCAGTACTTC
TRBV5-6	-	TRBJ2-7	-	CASSKAGWNYEQYF	TGTGCCAGCAGCAAGGCAGGGTGGAACTACGAGCAGTACTTC
TRBV19	-	TRBJ2-7	TRBD2	CASSTLAGATYEQYF	TGTGCCAGTAGTACCCTAGCGGGAGCAACCTACGAGCAGTACTTC
TRBV30	-	TRBJ2-7	TRBD2	CACTGRSGSPYEQYF	TGTGCCTGTACGGGCCGTAGCGGGAGTCCCTACGAGCAGTACTTC
TRBV28	-	TRBJ2-2	-	CASSRVYGGETGELFF	TGTGCCAGCAGTAGAGTCTATGGGGGAGAAACCGGGGAGCTGTTTTTT
TRBV25-1	-	TRBJ2-5	-	CASRLETQYF	TGTGCCAGCCGCCTAGAGACCCAGTACTTC
TRBV14	-	TRBJ2-1	TRBD2	CASSLTSGRAIEQFF	TGTGCCAGCAGCTTGACTAGCGGGAGGGCCATTGAGCAGTTCTTC
TRBV5-1	-	TRBJ2-7	TRBD1	CASSLGDRTYEQYF	TGCGCCAGCAGCTTGGGGGACAGAACCTACGAGCAGTACTTC
TRBV10-2	-	TRBJ2-7	TRBD2	CASKGLAGGTYEQYF	TGCGCCAGCAAAGGACTAGCGGGAGGTACCTACGAGCAGTACTTC
TRBV5-4	-	TRBJ1-2	TRBD1	CASSRGQGWVGGYTF	TGTGCCAGCAGCCGGGGACAGGGCTGGGTAGGTGGCTACACCTTC
TRBV10-2	-	TRBJ2-5	-	CASSDGQLGIQETQYF	TGCGCCAGCAGTGACGGGCAGCTGGGGATCCAAGAGACCCAGTACTTC
TRBV5-1	-	TRBJ2-7	TRBD2	CASSLLTSGSHEQYF	TGCGCCAGCAGCCTCCTGACTAGCGGGAGCCACGAGCAGTACTTC
TRBV18	-	TRBJ2-4	-	CASSPPGENIQYF	TGTGCCAGCTCACCACCGGGGGAAAACATTCAGTACTTC
TRBV30	few	TRBJ2-7	-	CAWSRPYEQYF	TGTGCCTGGAGTAGACCATACGAGCAGTACTTC
TRBV30	-	TRBJ1-4	-	CAWSVSFQGCEKLFF	TGTGCCTGGAGTGTAAGTTTCCAGGGGTGTGAAAAACTGTTTTTT
TRBV20-1	few	TRBJ2-5	-	CSAEPIETQYF	TGCAGTGCTGAACCTATAGAGACCCAGTACTTC
TRBV7-2	-	TRBJ2-1	-	CASSLVASNEQFF	TGTGCCAGCAGCTTAGTAGCGAGTAATGAGCAGTTCTTC
TRBV7-8	-	TRBJ1-1	TRBD1	CASSVGQGSRAFF	TGTGCCAGCAGCGTAGGACAGGGGTCCCGAGCTTTCTTT
TRBV10-3	-	TRBJ1-2	-	CAISERADYGYTF	TGTGCCATCAGTGAGAGGGCAGACTATGGCTACACCTTC
TRBV6-1	-	TRBJ1-5	-	CASSPTYYQPQHF	TGTGCCAGCAGCCCCACGTACTATCAGCCCCAGCATTTT
TRBV27	once	TRBJ2-2	TRBD2	CASSRLAASPGELFF	TGTGCCAGCAGCAGGCTAGCGGCCTCGCCCGGGGAGCTGTTTTTT
TRBV5-6	-	TRBJ2-3	-	CASSAGTGSTDTQYF	TGTGCCAGCAGCGCAGGGACGGGAAGCACAGATACGCAGTATTTT
TRBV18	-	TRBJ1-1	-	CASSPGGGGTEAFF	TGTGCCAGCTCCCCGGGAGGGGGGGGCACTGAAGCTTTCTTT